The rows below give T cell receptor beta chains drawn from one sample of a study of post-analysis software for immune sequencing data. MiXCR was run by TCRdb on the PCR reads, yielding one entry per CDR3 protein. The sample includes 450,000 or so distinct CDR3 sequences, under 55% seen only once; the top ten take around 10%. Specimen: blood. Every receptor here comes from a girl between 5 and 17 years old with multiple sclerosis. CDR3s include the opening cysteine and the closing phenylalanine or tryptophan. Each record gives: clone size, V gene, CDR3 protein. Only some rows state a clone size, as once, few, many or a class for expanded clones.

clone size: -
V gene: TRBV7-2
CDR3 protein: CASSVTSGEYNEQFF

clone size: few
V gene: TRBV5-1
CDR3 protein: CASSLYFRVTGLAGYNEQFF

clone size: few
V gene: TRBV6-1
CDR3 protein: CASSDVAGALSQFF

clone size: -
V gene: TRBV7-9
CDR3 protein: CASSLSNNWNEQFF

clone size: -
V gene: TRBV27
CDR3 protein: CASSLGSGITDTQYF

clone size: -
V gene: TRBV7-9
CDR3 protein: CASSLDPGGVSYNEQFF

clone size: -
V gene: TRBV5-1
CDR3 protein: CASSLAGGVADTQYF

clone size: -
V gene: TRBV29-1
CDR3 protein: CSVEDPERGRSTGELFF

clone size: once
V gene: TRBV6-5
CDR3 protein: CASSYPGQLRAFF

clone size: few
V gene: TRBV5-1
CDR3 protein: CASRDREDTQYF

clone size: few
V gene: TRBV10-2
CDR3 protein: CASSEQGANTEAFF

clone size: -
V gene: TRBV12-3/TRBV12-4
CDR3 protein: CASRQGGTSYEQYF

clone size: few
V gene: TRBV4-2
CDR3 protein: CASSLPGTGGQNYGYTF

clone size: -
V gene: TRBV28
CDR3 protein: CASSLFGASQETQYF

clone size: -
V gene: TRBV7-9
CDR3 protein: CASSFGQGYTEAFF

clone size: -
V gene: TRBV7-9
CDR3 protein: CASSAPGQSYEQYF

clone size: -
V gene: TRBV28
CDR3 protein: CASSVGVGRRTHEQYF

clone size: few
V gene: TRBV4-1
CDR3 protein: CASSQDLGRVGYEQYF

clone size: few
V gene: TRBV6-5
CDR3 protein: CASKLSGTPQSNEQYF

clone size: -
V gene: TRBV5-1
CDR3 protein: CASSGGQVGAEAFF

clone size: many
V gene: TRBV4-2
CDR3 protein: CASSQVLFDTQYF

clone size: -
V gene: TRBV28
CDR3 protein: CASSSRQGRSYEQYF